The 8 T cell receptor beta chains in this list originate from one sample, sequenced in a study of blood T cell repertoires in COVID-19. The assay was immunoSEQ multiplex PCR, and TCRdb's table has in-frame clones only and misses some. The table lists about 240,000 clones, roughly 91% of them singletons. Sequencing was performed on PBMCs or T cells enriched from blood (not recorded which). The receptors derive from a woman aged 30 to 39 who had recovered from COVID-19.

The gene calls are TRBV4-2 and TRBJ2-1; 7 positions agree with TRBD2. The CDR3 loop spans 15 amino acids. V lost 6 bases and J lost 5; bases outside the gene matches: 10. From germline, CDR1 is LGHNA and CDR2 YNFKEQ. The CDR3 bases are TGTGCCAGCAGTCAGTCGACTAGCTTGGACAATGAGCAGTTCTTC. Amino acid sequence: CASSQSTSLDNEQFF.

The chain's CDR3 is CASRGVGAWSPLHF. The DNA for the CDR3 is TGCGCCAGCCGGGGGGTGGGGGCCTGGTCACCCCTCCACTTT. The V call is TRBV4-3, the J call TRBJ1-6, with D perhaps TRBD1 (6 bases). The CDR3 consists of 14 residues. Germline V gene lookup returns CDR1 LGHNA and CDR2 YSLEER. Trimming cost V 8 bases and J 10 bases, with 18 bases left between them.

CDR3 sequence reads: CASSLRSGRSGWGSNQPQHF. CDR3 DNA sequence: TGTGCCAGCAGTCTCCGTTCAGGCCGGAGCGGGTGGGGGAGCAATCAGCCCCAGCATTTT. The chain employs TRBV27 and TRBJ1-5; TRBD1 might be the D (5 bases). This CDR3 spans 20 amino acids. The germline V gene encodes CDR1 MNHEY and CDR2 SMNVEV (reference sequence). Between the trimmed V and J ends, which lost 5 bases and 1 base, there was a span of 27 bases.

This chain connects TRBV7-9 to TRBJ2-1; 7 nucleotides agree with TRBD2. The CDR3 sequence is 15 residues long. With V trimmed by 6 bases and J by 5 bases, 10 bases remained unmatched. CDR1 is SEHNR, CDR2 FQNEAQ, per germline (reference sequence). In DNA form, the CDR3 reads TGTGCCAGCAGTCTCGACTTGCTAGCGGACAATGAGCAGTTCTTC. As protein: CASSLDLLADNEQFF.

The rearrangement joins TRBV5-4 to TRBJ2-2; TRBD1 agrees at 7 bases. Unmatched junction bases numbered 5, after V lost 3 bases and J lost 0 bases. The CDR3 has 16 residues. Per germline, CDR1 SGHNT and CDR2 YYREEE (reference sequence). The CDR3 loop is CASSSTTGPNTGELFF. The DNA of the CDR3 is TGTGCCAGCAGCTCGACGACAGGGCCGAACACCGGGGAGCTGTTTTTT.

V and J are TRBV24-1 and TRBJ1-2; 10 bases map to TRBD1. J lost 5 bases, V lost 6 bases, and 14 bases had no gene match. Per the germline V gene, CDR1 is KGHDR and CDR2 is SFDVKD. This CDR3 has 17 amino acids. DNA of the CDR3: TGTGCCACCAGTCCCTCCGGGACAGGGGAAATTCAGTATGGCTACACCTTC. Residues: CATSPSGTGEIQYGYTF.

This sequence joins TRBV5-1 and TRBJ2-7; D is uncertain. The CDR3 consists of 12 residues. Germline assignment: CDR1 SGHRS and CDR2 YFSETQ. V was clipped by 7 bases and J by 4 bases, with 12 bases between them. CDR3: CASRSTGYEQYF. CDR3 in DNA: TGCGCCAGCCGGTCGACTGGTTACGAGCAGTACTTC. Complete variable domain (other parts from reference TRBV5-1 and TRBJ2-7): KAGVTQTPRYLIKTRGQQVTLSCSPISGHRSVSWYQQTPGQGLQFLFEYFSETQRNKGNFPGRFSGRQFSNSRSEMNVSTLELGDSALYLCASRSTGYEQYFGPGTRLTVT.

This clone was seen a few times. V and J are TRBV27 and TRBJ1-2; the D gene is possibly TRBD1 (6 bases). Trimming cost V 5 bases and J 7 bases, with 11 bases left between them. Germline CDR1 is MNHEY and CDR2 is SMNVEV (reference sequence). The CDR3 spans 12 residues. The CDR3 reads CASSPPRGGYTF. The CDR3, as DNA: TGTGCCAGCAGTCCGCCCAGGGGTGGCTACACCTTC.